The present entry profiles one T cell receptor beta chain with its context. This CDR3 has 14 amino acids. In germline, CDR1 is MNHEY, CDR2 SVGAGI. The V end lost 3 bases, the J end lost 4 bases, and 12 bases lay between the germline ends. Methods used by the authors: Amplification of reference gene primers was used by the study to estimate nucleated cell counts. Clones were read by immunoSEQ multiplex PCR, and TCRdb kept only the in-frame ones, dropping some. V and J calls and clone size are given by that table; D and trimming were obtained from the DNA. The data contain roughly 59,000 clones, over 70% of them singletons. The sample is drawn from a study of blood T cell repertoires in COVID-19. Across the study: The origin of the acute and convalescent COVID-19 samples was the United States, Italy and Spain. Sample material is recorded as cDNA or gDNA derived from T cells, B-cell-depleted T cells, or PBMCs.

The origin of this receptor is a human donor in a cohort sampled during active COVID-19. This chain connects TRBV6-5 to TRBJ1-1; D is possibly TRBD1 (5 bases). Sequenced: peripheral blood. The CDR3 sequence is CASSYLGRGTEAFF. CDR3 sequence (DNA): TGTGCCAGCAGTTATCTCGGGAGGGGCACTGAAGCTTTCTTT.